This TCR beta chain came from a study of identical twins. Trimming stripped 1 base from V and 2 bases from J, with 6 bases between. The CDR3 length is 14 residues. Germline V CDR1 and CDR2: SEHNR, FQNEAQ (reference sequence). This clonotype turned up a few times. As yet, its antigen is unknown. Each CDR3 protein gets one entry after TCRdb re-called the 5' RACE reads with MiXCR. The table has a few hundred thousand distinct CDR3 sequences, roughly an eighth seen once. Study-level results: Memory repertoires showed no such pattern, whereas abundant cord blood beta clonotypes carried fewer insertions.

The data also belong to a second study, concerning yellow fever vaccine responses in identical twins.

This TCR was sampled from a woman under 30 in good health. The sequenced material came from CD4+ T cells sorted from blood. The chain employs TRBV7-9 and TRBJ1-3, with D hard to call. The CDR3 sequence: CASSLGQAGNTIYF. In DNA, the CDR3 is TGTGCCAGCAGCTTAGGGCAAGCTGGAAACACCATATATTTT.